This T cell receptor beta chain appears in the sequencing data of a study of a mutant IDH1 vaccine in newly diagnosed glioma. Study results and caveats: Pseudoprogression appeared unlinked to shifts in leading peripheral T cell clonotypes. A vaccine-induced immune response developed in roughly 93% of the patients.

Method: immunoSEQ multiplex PCR; TCRdb's copy keeps in-frame clones and lacks some. The data contain 56,000 or so clones, around three quarters of them seen just once; the ten biggest clones take up over 4%. On this clone itself: What it binds is unknown.

The CDR3 sequence is 15 residues long. Trimming shortened V by 5 bases and J by 0 bases, and 11 bases separated the two germline ends. The germline CDR1 and CDR2 sequences are LNHDA and SQIVND (reference sequence). This sample's time point: week 47, end of study. Mutant IDH1 20-mer peptide, at 300 ug, made up each vaccine dose, with topical imiquimod. The sample in question was PBMCs, obtained from a glioma patient whose treatment included an IDH1 peptide vaccine. The rearrangement joins TRBV19 to TRBJ2-1; D might be TRBD1 (6 bases). This receptor was obtained from a woman aged 40 to 49 with glioma. Some clones in this sample may be carry-over from other donors' samples. CDR3 region: CASSSDRSSYNEQFF. CDR3 DNA sequence: TGTGCCAGTAGTTCGGACAGAAGCTCCTACAATGAGCAGTTCTTC.